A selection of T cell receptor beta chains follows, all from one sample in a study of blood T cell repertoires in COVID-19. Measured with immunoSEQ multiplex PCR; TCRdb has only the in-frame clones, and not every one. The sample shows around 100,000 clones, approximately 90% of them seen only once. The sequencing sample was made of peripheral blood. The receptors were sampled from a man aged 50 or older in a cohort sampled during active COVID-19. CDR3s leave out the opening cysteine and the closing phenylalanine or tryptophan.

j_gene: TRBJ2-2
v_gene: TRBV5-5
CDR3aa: ASSLSVTGLNTGELF

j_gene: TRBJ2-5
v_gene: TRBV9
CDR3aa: ASSVSGQNLETQY

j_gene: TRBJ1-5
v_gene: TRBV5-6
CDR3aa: ASSAAGGGIQPQH

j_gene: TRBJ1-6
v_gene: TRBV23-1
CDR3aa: ASSQRRIMWSNSPLH

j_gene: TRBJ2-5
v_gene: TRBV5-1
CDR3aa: ASSLGRLEETQY

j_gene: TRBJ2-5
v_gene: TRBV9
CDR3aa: ASSAAGGGETQY

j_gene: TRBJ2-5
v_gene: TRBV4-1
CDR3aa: ASSQERRGEETQY

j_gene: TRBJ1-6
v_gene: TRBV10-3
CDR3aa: AISESWDRDSPLH

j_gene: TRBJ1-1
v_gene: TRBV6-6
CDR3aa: ASRAGSTEAF

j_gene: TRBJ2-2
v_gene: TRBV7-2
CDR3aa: ASSLLVSDTGELF

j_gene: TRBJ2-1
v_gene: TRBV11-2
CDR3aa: ASRGTSGGVSVTYNEQF

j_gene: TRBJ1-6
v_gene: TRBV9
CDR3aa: ASSPHASGSYNSPLH

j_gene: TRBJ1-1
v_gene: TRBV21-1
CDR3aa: ASSKELWDRGWFEAF

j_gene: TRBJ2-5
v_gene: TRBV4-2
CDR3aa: ASSQEPTSGGETQY

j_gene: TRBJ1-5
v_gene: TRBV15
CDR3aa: ATSRDTGGYQPQH

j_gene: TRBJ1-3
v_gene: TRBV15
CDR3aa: ATSRGPGEGNTIY

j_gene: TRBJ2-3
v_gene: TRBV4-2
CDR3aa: ASSQDSGDGTDTQY

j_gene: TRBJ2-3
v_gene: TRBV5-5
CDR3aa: ASTPGASPSTDTQY

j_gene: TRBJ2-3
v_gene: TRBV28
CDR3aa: ASSLAGLAKTDTQY

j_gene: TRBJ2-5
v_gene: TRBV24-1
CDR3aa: ATSETGSFTTSAQY

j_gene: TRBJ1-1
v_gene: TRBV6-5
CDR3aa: ASIGDRVEAF

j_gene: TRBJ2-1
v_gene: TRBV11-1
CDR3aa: ASSQPLGEQF

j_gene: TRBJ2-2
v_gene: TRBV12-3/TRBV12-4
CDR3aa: ASKGGTGELF

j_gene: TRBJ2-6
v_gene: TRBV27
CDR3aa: ASSILAGGRAGANVLT

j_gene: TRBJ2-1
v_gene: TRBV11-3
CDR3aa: ASSNTGGLTFGNEQF

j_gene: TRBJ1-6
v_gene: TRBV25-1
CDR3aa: ASRGTGEGNSPLH

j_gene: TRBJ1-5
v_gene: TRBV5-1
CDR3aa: ASSLGTSRDQPQH

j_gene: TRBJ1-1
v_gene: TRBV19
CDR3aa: ASSIIDRDTEAF

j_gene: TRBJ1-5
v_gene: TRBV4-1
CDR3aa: ASSQAHREYSNQPQH

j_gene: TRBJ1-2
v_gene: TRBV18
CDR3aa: ASSTGYGYT

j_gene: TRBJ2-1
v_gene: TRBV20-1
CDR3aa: SASGDNEQF

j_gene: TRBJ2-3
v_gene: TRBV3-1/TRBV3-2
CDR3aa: ASSLGQGSMDTQY

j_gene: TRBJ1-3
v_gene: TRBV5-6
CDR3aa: ASSLGTGGSGNTIY

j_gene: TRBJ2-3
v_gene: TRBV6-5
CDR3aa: ASSAQGMTQY